The 3 T cell receptor beta chains listed next were all sequenced from one sample in a study of blood T cell repertoires in COVID-19. Measured with immunoSEQ multiplex PCR; TCRdb has only the in-frame clones, and not every one. The sample gives hundreds of thousands of clones, about nine tenths of which show up once; about 2% is in the top ten. Sequencing was done on a sample of peripheral blood. These receptors came from a woman younger than 45 with COVID-19, enrolled during active disease.

The chain couples TRBV28 to TRBJ1-2; D is undetermined. Trimming pared 7 bases from V and 8 bases from J, leaving 17 bases between. CDR1 and CDR2 (germline): MDHEN, SYDVKM. This CDR3 spans 13 amino acids. The CDR3 protein is CASTVRGFQGYTF. CDR3 coding DNA: TGTGCCAGCACCGTCCGGGGTTTTCAAGGCTACACCTTC.

V and J are TRBV9 and TRBJ1-2, with no clear D. CDR3 length equals 12 residues. V was shortened by 4 bases and J by 4 bases, with 8 bases between the two germline ends. Germline V gives CDR1 SGDLS, CDR2 YYNGEE. In DNA form, the CDR3 reads TGTGCCAGCAGCTCGAGGGCCTATGGCTACACCTTC. Its protein product is CASSSRAYGYTF.

The chain links TRBV4-3 to TRBJ1-4; the D gene is possibly TRBD1 (6 bases). CDR3 size: 16 residues. The germline V gene has CDR1 LGHNA and CDR2 YSLEER. V was shortened by 1 base and J by 5 bases, with 14 bases between the two germline ends. In DNA form, the CDR3 reads TGCGCCAGCAGCCAAGCCCTAGCGGGGGGCAATGAAAAACTGTTTTTT. This codes for CASSQALAGGNEKLFF.